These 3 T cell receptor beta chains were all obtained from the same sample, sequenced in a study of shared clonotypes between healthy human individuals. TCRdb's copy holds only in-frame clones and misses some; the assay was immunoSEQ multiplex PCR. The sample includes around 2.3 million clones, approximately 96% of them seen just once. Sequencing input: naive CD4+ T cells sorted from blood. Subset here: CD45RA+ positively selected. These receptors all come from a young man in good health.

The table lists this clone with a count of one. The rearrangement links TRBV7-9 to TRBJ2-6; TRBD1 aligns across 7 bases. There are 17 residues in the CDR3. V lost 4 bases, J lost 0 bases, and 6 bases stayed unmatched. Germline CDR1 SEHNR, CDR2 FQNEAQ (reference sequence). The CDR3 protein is CASSSTGVHSGANVLTF. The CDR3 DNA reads TGTGCCAGCAGCTCTACAGGGGTTCACTCTGGGGCCAACGTCCTGACTTTC. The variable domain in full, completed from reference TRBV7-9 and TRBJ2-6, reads DTGVSQNPRHKITKRGQNVTFRCDPISEHNRLYWYRQTLGQGPEFLTYFQNEAQLEKSRLLSDRFSAERPKGSFSTLEIQRTEQGDSAMYLCASSSTGVHSGANVLTFGAGSRLTVL.

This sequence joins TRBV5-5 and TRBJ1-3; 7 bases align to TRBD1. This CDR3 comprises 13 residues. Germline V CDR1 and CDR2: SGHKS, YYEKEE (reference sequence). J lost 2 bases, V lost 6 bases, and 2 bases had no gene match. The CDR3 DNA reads TGTGCCAGCAACGACAGGGCTGGAAACACCATATATTTT. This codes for CASNDRAGNTIYF.

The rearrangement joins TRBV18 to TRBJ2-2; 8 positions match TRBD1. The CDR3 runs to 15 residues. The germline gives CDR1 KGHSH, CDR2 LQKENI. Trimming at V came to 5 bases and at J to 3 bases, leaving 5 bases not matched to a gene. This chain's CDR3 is CASSATGAYTGELFF. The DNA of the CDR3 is TGTGCCAGCTCAGCGACAGGGGCGTACACCGGGGAGCTGTTTTTT.